This passage covers 27 T cell receptor beta chains from one sample sequenced in a study of technical replicates of blood from a few donors. Clones were read by immunoSEQ multiplex PCR, and TCRdb kept only the in-frame ones, dropping some. Of 80,000 or so clones listed, 90% to 96% are singletons. The specimen was T cells isolated from PBMCs. The receptors stem from a human donor in good health.

The chain uses TRBV6-5 and TRBJ2-7; D remains ambiguous. Trimming removed 0 bases from V and 2 bases from J, with 8 bases in between. Per the germline V gene, CDR1 is MNHEY and CDR2 is SVGAGI. The CDR3 is 14 amino acids. The CDR3 sequence: CASSYSPVTYEQYF. DNA for the CDR3: TGTGCCAGCAGTTACTCCCCAGTAACCTACGAGCAGTACTTC.

The rearrangement links TRBV6-6 to TRBJ2-1, with D tentatively TRBD2 (6 bases). CDR3 length: 15 residues. The germline gives CDR1 MNHNY, CDR2 SVGAGI (reference sequence). V was pared by 4 bases and J by 5 bases, with 15 bases between. The CDR3, as DNA: TGTGCCAGCAGTTGGGGCAGGGAGGTGAACAATGAGCAGTTCTTC. Its translation is CASSWGREVNNEQFF.

The chain recombines TRBV19 with TRBJ2-2, with 9 bases fitting TRBD1. Germline-derived CDR1 and CDR2 are LNHDA and SQIVND (reference sequence). The CDR3 has 16 amino acids. J was trimmed by 6 bases and V by 11 bases; bases with no gene match: 16. CDR3 sequence reads: CASLSAGTGLAGELFF. CDR3 nucleotides: TGTGCCTCCCTATCAGCCGGGACAGGGCTGGCCGGGGAGCTGTTTTTT.

The rearrangement uses TRBV19 and TRBJ2-1; 10 bases agree with TRBD2. The V gene's germline CDR1 is LNHDA and CDR2 SQIVND (reference sequence). Trimming took 3 bases from V and 8 from J; bases not matched to a gene: 22. The CDR3 is 20 amino acids. Here the CDR3 reads CASSMFGTGSGASGSYEQFF. The CDR3, as DNA: TGTGCCAGTAGTATGTTCGGTACAGGGAGTGGGGCTAGCGGGAGTTATGAGCAGTTCTTC.

This chain links TRBV28 with TRBJ2-5; the D is unclear. The CDR3 length is 14 residues. V was shortened by 2 bases and J by 4 bases, with 11 bases between the two germline ends. CDR1 MDHEN and CDR2 SYDVKM come from the germline V gene. CDR3 bases: TGTGCCAGCAGTTTAATTCCATACGGAGAGACCCAGTACTTC. Protein sequence: CASSLIPYGETQYF.

The chain couples TRBV7-9 to TRBJ1-1; D is uncertain. The germline V gene encodes CDR1 SEHNR and CDR2 FQNEAQ (reference sequence). This CDR3 has 15 residues. V was shortened by 2 bases and J by 0 bases, with 10 bases between the two germline ends. CDR3 sequence (DNA): TGTGCCAGCAGCTTACCTCGCAGAATGAACACTGAAGCTTTCTTT. Translated, it gives CASSLPRRMNTEAFF.

This chain's CDR3 is CALLEVNSYYGYTF. The CDR3 DNA reads as TGTGCCCTTCTAGAGGTAAATAGCTACTATGGCTACACCTTC. V and J are TRBV7-2 and TRBJ1-2, with D hard to call. Germline V lookup: CDR1 SGHTA, CDR2 FQGNSA. This CDR3 comprises 14 residues. Trimming shortened V by 11 bases and J by 3 bases, and 19 bases separated the two germline ends. Filled out from reference TRBV7-2 and TRBJ1-2, the complete variable domain reads GAGVSQSPSNKVTEKGKDVELRCDPISGHTALYWYRQSLGQGLEFLIYFQGNSAPDKSGLPSDRFSAERTGGSVSTLTIQRTQQEDSAVYLCALLEVNSYYGYTFGSGTRLTVV.

The chain carries TRBV7-2 and TRBJ2-7; possibly TRBD2 for D (7 bases). V was trimmed by 1 base and J by 5 bases, leaving 9 bases between them. Looked up from germline, CDR1 is SGHTA and CDR2 is FQGNSA. The CDR3 extends over 13 amino acids. CDR3 DNA: TGTGCCAGCAGCTTAGTAGGGGGGGACGAGCAGTACTTC. Amino acids: CASSLVGGDEQYF.

This chain joins TRBV5-1 and TRBJ2-1; 10 bases agree with TRBD1. Trimming removed 4 bases from V and 1 base from J; junction bases left unmatched: 2. Germline V gives CDR1 SGHRS, CDR2 YFSETQ. The CDR3 runs to 15 residues. The CDR3 DNA is TGCGCCAGCAGCAAGGACAGGGGGTCCTACAATGAGCAGTTCTTC. It codes for CASSKDRGSYNEQFF. Using reference TRBV5-1 and TRBJ2-1 for the parts outside the CDR3, the full variable domain is KAGVTQTPRYLIKTRGQQVTLSCSPISGHRSVSWYQQTPGQGLQFLFEYFSETQRNKGNFPGRFSGRQFSNSRSEMNVSTLELGDSALYLCASSKDRGSYNEQFFGPGTRLTVL.

The CDR3 region has the DNA TGTGCCAGCAGCCACCGGGACAGGGCACAGCCCCAGCATTTT. Its translation is CASSHRDRAQPQHF. This chain joins TRBV6-5 and TRBJ1-5; 9 bases align to TRBD1. Per germline, CDR1 MNHEY and CDR2 SVGAGI. This CDR3 has 14 amino acids. The junction had 7 bases not matched to a gene; V was cut back by 6 bases and J by 7 bases.

The V and J genes are TRBV27 and TRBJ2-2; D remains ambiguous. CDR1 and CDR2 from the germline V gene are MNHEY and SMNVEV (reference sequence). There are 14 residues in the CDR3. The ends were cut back, 1 base at V and 3 bases at J, with 6 bases in the middle. The CDR3 sequence: CASSLWLDTGELFF. In nucleotides, the CDR3 is TGTGCCAGCAGTTTATGGCTAGACACCGGGGAGCTGTTTTTT.

The chain has TRBV6-6 and TRBJ2-5, with 8 bases aligning to TRBD2. There are 16 residues in the CDR3. Germline assignment: CDR1 MNHNY and CDR2 SVGAGI (reference sequence). The ends lost 5 bases at V and 2 bases at J; junction bases unmatched: 10. CDR3 protein: CASSAREGGRQETQYF. The CDR3 DNA reads as TGTGCCAGCAGTGCCCGGGAGGGAGGAAGGCAAGAGACCCAGTACTTC.

The chain recombines TRBV6-5 with TRBJ2-7; TRBD2 is a possible D gene (6 bases). Germline loops: CDR1 MNHEY, CDR2 SVGAGI. The CDR3 is 14 amino acids. The V gene lost 0 bases and the J gene lost 3 bases, with 9 bases spanning the gap. CDR3: CASSYSLASYEQYF. CDR3 DNA: TGTGCCAGCAGTTACTCGCTAGCGAGCTACGAGCAGTACTTC.

The chain recombines TRBV11-2 with TRBJ1-1; no reliable D call. The CDR3 extends over 13 amino acids. The V and J ends lost 1 base and 8 bases respectively, with 11 bases between them. Germline V gene data show CDR1 as SGHAT and CDR2 as FQNNGV. CDR3 amino acids: CASSLVAGTEAFF. The DNA for the CDR3 is TGTGCCAGCAGCTTAGTAGCTGGTACAGAAGCTTTCTTT. Full variable domain (rest looked up from reference TRBV11-2 and TRBJ1-1): EAGVAQSPRYKIIEKRQSVAFWCNPISGHATLYWYQQILGQGPKLLIQFQNNGVVDDSQLPKDRFSAERLKGVDSTLKIQPAKLEDSAVYLCASSLVAGTEAFFGQGTRLTVV.

CDR3 region: CASSLTAGNEKLFF. As DNA, the CDR3 is TGTGCCAGCAGTTTAACCGCGGGAAATGAAAAACTGTTTTTT. J is TRBJ1-4 and V is TRBV27; D is undetermined. The CDR3 sequence is 14 residues long. CDR1 is MNHEY and CDR2 is SMNVEV in the germline V gene (reference sequence). V lost 2 bases and J lost 5, with 9 bases in between.

V gene TRBV10-3 combines with J gene TRBJ2-2; 7 nucleotides align to TRBD1. This CDR3 has 13 amino acids. Germline V gene lookup returns CDR1 ENHRY and CDR2 SYGVKD. The trim removed 10 bases at V and 5 bases at J, leaving 7 bases unmatched. The CDR3 loop reads CATEGQRTGELFF. In DNA, the CDR3 is TGTGCCACAGAGGGACAGCGGACCGGGGAGCTGTTTTTT.

The chain links TRBV7-9 to TRBJ1-5, with unresolved D. Germline V gives CDR1 SEHNR, CDR2 FQNEAQ (reference sequence). The CDR3 spans 15 residues. V was trimmed by 5 bases and J by 3 bases, leaving 14 bases between them. CDR3 nucleotides: TGTGCCAGCAGCATCGGCACAGCCACCAATCAGCCCCAGCATTTT. This gives the protein CASSIGTATNQPQHF. Variable domain in full (rest from reference TRBV7-9 and TRBJ1-5): DTGVSQNPRHKITKRGQNVTFRCDPISEHNRLYWYRQTLGQGPEFLTYFQNEAQLEKSRLLSDRFSAERPKGSFSTLEIQRTEQGDSAMYLCASSIGTATNQPQHFGDGTRLSIL.

The CDR3 nucleotides are TGCGCCAGCAGCCAAGATCCGGACAGAGGACACTCTGGGGCGGACACCATATATTTT. Encoded protein: CASSQDPDRGHSGADTIYF. This rearrangement joins TRBV4-3 to TRBJ1-3; possibly TRBD1 for D (6 bases). Germline V gene data show CDR1 as LGHNA and CDR2 as YSLEER. V lost 0 bases, J lost 8 bases, and 26 bases lay in between. This CDR3 contains 19 residues.

The chain carries TRBV30 and TRBJ2-2; 9 bases line up with TRBD1. Losses at the gene ends were 2 bases for V and 0 bases for J; bases not matched to a gene: 1. This CDR3 is built from 15 residues. The V gene's germline CDR1 is GTSNPN and CDR2 SVGIG (reference sequence). Here the CDR3 DNA reads TGTGCCTGGAGTAGACAGGGGGCGAACACCGGGGAGCTGTTTTTT. Protein product: CAWSRQGANTGELFF. The variable domain in full, with the rest retrieved from reference TRBV30 and TRBJ2-2, is SQTIHQWPATLVQPVGSPLSLECTVEGTSNPNLYWYRQAAGRGLQLLFYSVGIGQISSEVPQNLSASRPQDRQFILSSKKLLLSDSGFYLCAWSRQGANTGELFFGEGSRLTVL.

The V gene is TRBV27, the J gene TRBJ1-5, with D perhaps matching TRBD1 (6 bases). The CDR3 spans 15 residues. The V gene lost 3 bases and the J gene lost 3 bases, with 12 bases spanning the gap. The germline gives CDR1 MNHEY, CDR2 SMNVEV (reference sequence). CDR3 DNA: TGTGCCAGCAGTTTTATTTCAGGGGCCAATCAGCCCCAGCATTTT. It is translated as CASSFISGANQPQHF.

The chain combines TRBV7-6 with TRBJ2-6; 8 nucleotides agree with TRBD1. This CDR3 comprises 16 residues. The V segment lost 3 bases and the J segment 2 bases; nucleotides outside the gene matches: 3. The germline V gene encodes CDR1 SGHVS and CDR2 FNYEAQ. The CDR3 region is CASSLQGAAGANVLTF. The CDR3 nucleotides read TGTGCCAGCAGCTTGCAGGGGGCGGCTGGGGCCAACGTCCTGACTTTC.

CDR3 sequence: CASSRGGEVWGYTF. DNA for the CDR3: TGTGCCAGCAGCAGAGGGGGCGAGGTGTGGGGCTACACCTTC. The chain carries TRBV27 and TRBJ1-2, with TRBD1 identical over 7 bases. Germline CDR1 MNHEY, CDR2 SMNVEV (reference sequence). V shed 6 bases and J 8 bases; nucleotides not matched to a gene: 12. The CDR3 covers 14 residues.

The rearrangement uses TRBV6-6 and TRBJ1-4; D is perhaps TRBD1 (5 bases). Germline V gene lookup returns CDR1 MNHNY and CDR2 SVGAGI (reference sequence). The CDR3 is 15 residues long. Trimming left V 3 bases short and J 8 bases short, with 16 bases between. The CDR3 nucleotides read TGTGCCAGCAGTTATATAAACCGGGAGGGGGAAAAACTGTTTTTT. This gives the protein CASSYINREGEKLFF.

This sequence joins TRBV7-2 and TRBJ1-1; possibly TRBD1 for D (5 bases). CDR3 length: 15 residues. From germline, CDR1 is SGHTA and CDR2 FQGNSA. The V gene lost 1 base and the J gene lost 1 base, with 10 bases spanning the gap. CDR3 residues: CASSLVRQGNTEAFF. The CDR3 bases are TGTGCCAGCAGCTTAGTCCGGCAGGGGAACACTGAAGCTTTCTTT.

The chain is built from TRBV27 and TRBJ2-1, with 11 bases identical to TRBD2. V shed 6 bases, J shed 7 bases, and the junction held 11 bases outside the gene matches. The germline gives CDR1 MNHEY, CDR2 SMNVEV (reference sequence). The CDR3 covers 16 residues. The CDR3 DNA sequence: TGTGCCAGCAGCCTACCCCTAGCGGGAGGCTTGAATGAGCAGTTCTTC. Translation gives CASSLPLAGGLNEQFF.

The chain links TRBV4-1 to TRBJ2-7, with 9 positions matching TRBD2. The CDR3 is 16 amino acids. Germline CDR1 is MGHRA and CDR2 is YSYEKL. The V segment lost 0 bases and the J segment 4 bases; nucleotides outside the gene matches: 7. As DNA, the CDR3 is TGCGCCAGCAGCCAAGATATAGCGGGAGCCCTATACGAGCAGTACTTC. The encoded protein is CASSQDIAGALYEQYF.

The table lists this clone with a few counts. The rearrangement uses TRBV4-1 and TRBJ1-2, with D unresolved. The CDR3 is made up of 14 amino acids. V shed 0 bases and J shed 5 bases, with 10 bases lying between them. CDR1 is MGHRA and CDR2 is YSYEKL in the germline V gene. CDR3 sequence reads: CASSQDGRMYGYTF. The DNA for the CDR3 is TGCGCCAGCAGCCAAGATGGCAGAATGTATGGCTACACCTTC.